The 21 T cell receptor beta chains presented below share a single source sample, sequenced in a study of T cells in Graves' hyperthyroidism and ophthalmopathy. RNA transcripts gave rise to amplified TCR beta CDR3 regions. The HTBI set primed first-round TCR CDR3 RT-PCR. Each CDR3 protein gets one entry after TCRdb re-called the multiplex PCR reads with MiXCR. The table shows around 690,000 distinct CDR3 sequences, with roughly 17% occurring only once. The sequenced sample consisted of blood. The receptors were sampled from a man aged 50-60 years with Graves' hyperthyroidism.

The chain couples TRBV30 to TRBJ1-6; D ambiguous. CDR3 size: 14 residues. Germline-derived CDR1 and CDR2 are GTSNPN and SVGIG (reference sequence). Between the trimmed V and J ends, which lost 0 bases and 8 bases, there was a span of 11 bases. CDR3 bases: TGTGCCTGGAGTGTAGCCGATTACGATTCACCCCTCCACTTT. Its translation is CAWSVADYDSPLHF.

This chain links TRBV29-1 with TRBJ1-2; TRBD1 might be the D (6 bases). Germline lookup yields CDR1 SQVTM and CDR2 ANQGSEA. V gave up 0 bases and J gave up 4 bases, with 18 bases separating them. The CDR3 totals 16 residues. The CDR3 loop reads CSVEDGLGAYPYGYTF. CDR3 bases: TGCAGCGTTGAAGATGGACTGGGGGCCTACCCCTATGGCTACACCTTC.

There are a few counts of this clonotype. This chain connects TRBV6-1 to TRBJ2-3; TRBD2 might be the D (6 bases). Germline values: CDR1 MNHNS, CDR2 SASEGT. Between the trimmed V and J ends, which lost 7 bases and 5 bases, there was a span of 16 bases. There are 14 residues in the CDR3. CDR3 loop: CASIPGLGKDTQYF. The CDR3 region has the DNA TGTGCCAGCATCCCGGGACTCGGAAAAGATACGCAGTATTTT.

This chain uses TRBV5-1 with TRBJ1-2, with TRBD1 matching 12 bases. The CDR3 loop spans 16 amino acids. V shed 5 bases, J shed 7 bases, and the junction held 12 bases outside the gene matches. Per germline, CDR1 SGHRS and CDR2 YFSETQ. DNA for the CDR3: TGCGCCAGCAGGCCCGGGACAGGGGGCGCGGGTGCTGGCTACACCTTC. As protein: CASRPGTGGAGAGYTF.

The genes are TRBV20-1 and TRBJ2-7; 7 bases fit TRBD2. The CDR3 contains 15 residues. Germline trimming cut 0 bases from V and 5 bases from J; bases unmatched to any gene: 10. Germline assignment: CDR1 DFQATT and CDR2 SNEGSKA (reference sequence). CDR3 DNA sequence: TGCAGTGCTAGAGAAGAAGCGGGGTGGAGTAACGAGCAGTACTTC. Its translation is CSAREEAGWSNEQYF.

The chain uses TRBV20-1 and TRBJ1-4, with unresolved D. CDR3 size: 13 residues. Germline values: CDR1 DFQATT, CDR2 SNEGSKA (reference sequence). V lost 0 bases and J 14 bases, leaving 16 bases between the germline ends. In nucleotides, the CDR3 is TGCAGTGCTAGAGATCCCTTCGATAGCCTTCTGTTTTTT. The encoded protein is CSARDPFDSLLFF.

This clonotype occurred many times. This sequence joins TRBV28 and TRBJ1-2; 9 nucleotides align to TRBD1. Per germline, CDR1 MDHEN and CDR2 SYDVKM. The CDR3 totals 15 residues. Unmatched junction bases numbered 8, after V lost 5 bases and J lost 4 bases. CDR3 in amino acids: CASSPGQGVPYGYTF. The CDR3 nucleotides are TGTGCCAGCAGTCCGGGACAGGGTGTGCCCTATGGCTACACCTTC.

In this sample, this clonotype turned up many times. This chain connects TRBV9 to TRBJ2-5; 15 positions match TRBD2. Germline CDR1 reads SGDLS; CDR2 reads YYNGEE. The ends lost 0 bases at V and 5 bases at J; junction bases unmatched: 8. This CDR3 comprises 18 residues. DNA for the CDR3: TGTGCCAGCAGCGTAGATTGGACTAGCGGGAGGGGACGGGAGACCCAGTACTTC. Translating it yields CASSVDWTSGRGRETQYF. Together with reference TRBV9 and TRBJ2-5, the CDR3 gives the full variable domain: DSGVTQTPKHLITATGQRVTLRCSPRSGDLSVYWYQQSLDQGLQFLIQYYNGEERAKGNILERFSAQQFPDLHSELNLSSLELGDSALYFCASSVDWTSGRGRETQYFGPGTRLLVL.

This clonotype was seen only a few times. J is TRBJ2-3 and V is TRBV11-2; 8 nucleotides agree with TRBD2. This CDR3 is 15 amino acids long. Germline lookup yields CDR1 SGHAT and CDR2 FQNNGV. V trimming: 7 bases; J trimming: 5 bases; junction bases outside the gene matches: 11. The CDR3 loop reads CASTGSGSSVDTQYF. In DNA form, the CDR3 reads TGTGCCAGCACCGGAAGCGGGAGTTCTGTAGATACGCAGTATTTT. The complete variable domain, with remaining parts taken from reference TRBV11-2 and TRBJ2-3, reads EAGVAQSPRYKIIEKRQSVAFWCNPISGHATLYWYQQILGQGPKLLIQFQNNGVVDDSQLPKDRFSAERLKGVDSTLKIQPAKLEDSAVYLCASTGSGSSVDTQYFGPGTRLTVL.

The table lists this clonotype with many counts. The chain couples TRBV2 to TRBJ2-1; D might be TRBD1 or TRBD2, each matching 6 bases. The CDR3 has 16 amino acids. CDR1 is SNHLY, CDR2 FYNNEI, per germline. V gave up 7 bases and J gave up 3 bases, with 19 bases separating them. For the CDR3, the DNA is TGTGCCAGCATCACGGGGGCTAGGGAGTTCTACAATGAGCAGTTCTTC. Translation: CASITGAREFYNEQFF.

Ten or more counts support this clonotype. This chain connects TRBV3-1 to TRBJ2-1; TRBD2 matches 12 bases. Per the germline V gene, CDR1 is LGHDT and CDR2 is YNNKEL (reference sequence). After removal of 6 bases from V and 2 bases from J, the junction contained 2 bases not matched to a gene. This CDR3 spans 15 amino acids. DNA for the CDR3: TGTGCCAGCAGAAGACTAGCGGGAGCCTACAATGAGCAGTTCTTC. Translated, it gives CASRRLAGAYNEQFF.

This clonotype was seen a handful of times. The chain carries TRBV12-3 or TRBV12-4 and TRBJ1-6; D might be TRBD1 (6 bases). Trimming pared 5 bases from V and 9 bases from J, leaving 14 bases between. The CDR3 is 14 residues long. As DNA, the CDR3 is TGTGCCAGCAGTGTAGACAGGCATGCTTCACCCCTCCACTTT. As protein: CASSVDRHASPLHF.

Details on this clonotype: A much larger clone differs from this one at a single base, so this may be a read error. This chain joins TRBV6-1 and TRBJ1-2; D remains ambiguous. In germline, CDR1 is MNHNS, CDR2 SASEGT. The CDR3 is made up of 14 amino acids. CDR3 in amino acids: CASSEGKGPYGYSF. The DNA for the CDR3 is TGTGCCAGCAGTGAAGGTAAAGGGCCCTATGGCTACAGCTTC.

The V gene is TRBV6-1, the J gene TRBJ1-5; D possibly corresponds to TRBD1 (6 bases). V was trimmed by 1 base and J by 6 bases, leaving 13 bases between them. The CDR3 spans 15 residues. CDR1 is MNHNS and CDR2 is SASEGT in the germline V gene. The CDR3 DNA reads as TGTGCCAGCAGTGAAGGAGGAGGGGGATCTCAGCCCCAGCATTTT. Its translation is CASSEGGGGSQPQHF.

This clonotype was recorded at least ten times. The genes are TRBV7-9 and TRBJ2-1; the match to TRBD2 covers 8 bases. Trimming took 0 bases from V and 2 from J; bases not matched to a gene: 0. From germline, CDR1 is SEHNR and CDR2 FQNEAQ (reference sequence). The CDR3 contains 15 residues. DNA of the CDR3: TGTGCCAGCAGCTTAGCCGGGAGGGCCTACAATGAGCAGTTCTTC. Protein: CASSLAGRAYNEQFF.

This clonotype was counted at least ten times. The chain carries TRBV2 and TRBJ1-6, with D hard to call. This CDR3 region has 13 residues. V lost 3 bases, J lost 10 bases, and 10 bases lay in between. Germline V gene sequence: CDR1 SNHLY, CDR2 FYNNEI. CDR3 region: CASSDREISPLHF. For the CDR3, the DNA is TGTGCCAGCAGTGACCGGGAGATATCACCCCTCCACTTT.

In its sample, this clonotype was seen many times. The chain uses TRBV4-3 and TRBJ2-2; weak D call: TRBD1 (5 bases). In germline, CDR1 is LGHNA, CDR2 YSLEER. The V end lost 1 base, the J end lost 5 bases, and 11 bases lay between the germline ends. The CDR3 is 15 amino acids. CDR3 DNA: TGCGCCAGCAGCCAAGCTGGACACGGGACCGGGGAGCTGTTTTTT. Its translation: CASSQAGHGTGELFF.

This clonotype showed up many times. This sequence joins TRBV12-3 or TRBV12-4 and TRBJ1-2; D might be TRBD1 (6 bases). Trimming pared 6 bases from V and 4 bases from J, leaving 15 bases between. CDR3 length equals 14 residues. Here the CDR3 reads CASSSGTRVYGYTF. The CDR3 DNA follows: TGTGCCAGCAGCTCCGGGACAAGGGTCTATGGCTACACCTTC.

This clonotype was detected a few times. This chain uses TRBV20-1 with TRBJ2-2; unclear D gene. The CDR3 runs 13 residues. With 0 bases removed from V and 3 bases from J, the gap between germline ends came to 5 bases. CDR1 is DFQATT and CDR2 is SNEGSKA in the germline V gene (reference sequence). As DNA, the CDR3 is TGCAGTGCTAGAGATCTAGACACCGGGGAGCTGTTTTTT. This codes for CSARDLDTGELFF.

The V call is TRBV9, the J call TRBJ1-2; no reliable D call. V gave up 3 bases and J gave up 5 bases, with 14 bases separating them. The CDR3 consists of 14 residues. Germline-derived CDR1 and CDR2 are SGDLS and YYNGEE. This CDR3 is CASSDSAASYGYTF. For the CDR3, the DNA is TGTGCCAGCAGCGACTCGGCAGCCAGTTATGGCTACACCTTC.

The V call is TRBV6-5, the J call TRBJ1-5, with a tentative D call TRBD1 (5 bases). This CDR3 is built from 15 residues. V lost 0 bases and J lost 2, with 8 bases in between. From germline, CDR1 is MNHEY and CDR2 SVGAGI. CDR3 loop: CASSYSIQGNQPQHF. The CDR3, as DNA: TGTGCCAGCAGTTACTCGATACAGGGCAATCAGCCCCAGCATTTT.